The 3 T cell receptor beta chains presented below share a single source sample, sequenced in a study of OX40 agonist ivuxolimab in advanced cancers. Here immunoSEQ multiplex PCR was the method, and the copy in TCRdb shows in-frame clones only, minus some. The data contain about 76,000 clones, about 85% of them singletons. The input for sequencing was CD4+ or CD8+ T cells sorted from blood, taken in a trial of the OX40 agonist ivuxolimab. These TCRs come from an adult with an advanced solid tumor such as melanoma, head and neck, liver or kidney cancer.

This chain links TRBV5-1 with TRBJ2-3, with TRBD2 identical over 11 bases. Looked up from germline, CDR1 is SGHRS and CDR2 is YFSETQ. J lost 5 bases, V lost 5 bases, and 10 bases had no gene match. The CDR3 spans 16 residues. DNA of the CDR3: TGCGCCAGCAGTCTAGAGACTAGCGGGGCGGTAGATACGCAGTATTTT. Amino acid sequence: CASSLETSGAVDTQYF.

This CDR3 is CAIRGTLDQPQHF. CDR3 DNA sequence: TGTGCCATCAGGGGGACACTCGATCAGCCCCAGCATTTT. The chain has TRBV10-3 and TRBJ1-5, with D maybe TRBD1 (6 bases). Per the germline V gene, CDR1 is ENHRY and CDR2 is SYGVKD. The length of the CDR3 is 13 residues. The ends were cut back, 6 bases at V and 5 bases at J, with 11 bases in the middle.

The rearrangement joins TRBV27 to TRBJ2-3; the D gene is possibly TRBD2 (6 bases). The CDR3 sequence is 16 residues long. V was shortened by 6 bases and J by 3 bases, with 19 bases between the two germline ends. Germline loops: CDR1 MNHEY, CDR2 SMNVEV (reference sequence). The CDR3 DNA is TGTGCCAGCAGGGGGACTCTCCAGTCTCGGACAGATACGCAGTATTTT. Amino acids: CASRGTLQSRTDTQYF.